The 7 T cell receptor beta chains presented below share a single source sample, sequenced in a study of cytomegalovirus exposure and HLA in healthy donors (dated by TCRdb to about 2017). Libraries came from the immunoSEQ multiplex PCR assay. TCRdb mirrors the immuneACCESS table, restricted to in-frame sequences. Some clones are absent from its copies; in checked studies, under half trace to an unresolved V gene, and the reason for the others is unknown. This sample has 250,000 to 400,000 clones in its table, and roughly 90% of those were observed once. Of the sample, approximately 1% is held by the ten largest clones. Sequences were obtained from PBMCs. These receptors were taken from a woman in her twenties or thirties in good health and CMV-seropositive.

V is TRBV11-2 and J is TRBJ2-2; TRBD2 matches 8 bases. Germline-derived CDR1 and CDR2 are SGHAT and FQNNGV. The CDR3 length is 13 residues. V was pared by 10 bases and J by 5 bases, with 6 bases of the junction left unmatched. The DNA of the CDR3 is TGTGCCAAGACCAGCGGGAGAACCGGGGAGCTGTTTTTT. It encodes CAKTSGRTGELFF.

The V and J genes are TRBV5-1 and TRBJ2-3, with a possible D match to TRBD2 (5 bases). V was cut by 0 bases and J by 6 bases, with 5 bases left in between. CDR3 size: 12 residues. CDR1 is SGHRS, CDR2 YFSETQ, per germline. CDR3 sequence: CASSLAGDTQYF. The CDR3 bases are TGCGCCAGCAGCTTGGCGGGGGATACGCAGTATTTT.

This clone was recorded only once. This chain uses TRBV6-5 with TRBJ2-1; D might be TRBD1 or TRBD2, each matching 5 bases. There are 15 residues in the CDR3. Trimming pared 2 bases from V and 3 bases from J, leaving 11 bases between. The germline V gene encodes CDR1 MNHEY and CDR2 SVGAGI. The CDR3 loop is CASSYGTSLYNEQFF. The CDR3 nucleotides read TGTGCCAGCAGTTACGGGACCTCCCTCTACAATGAGCAGTTCTTC.

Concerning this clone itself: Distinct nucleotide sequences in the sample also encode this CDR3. The chain's CDR3 is CASSLLAGSYNEQFF. CDR3 nucleotide sequence: TGCGCCAGCAGTCTACTAGCGGGCTCCTACAATGAGCAGTTCTTC. V gene TRBV4-3 combines with J gene TRBJ2-1; 9 positions agree with TRBD2. The CDR3 extends over 15 amino acids. The germline V gene encodes CDR1 LGHNA and CDR2 YSLEER. With 6 bases clipped from V and 0 bases from J, the junction kept 3 bases outside the gene matches.

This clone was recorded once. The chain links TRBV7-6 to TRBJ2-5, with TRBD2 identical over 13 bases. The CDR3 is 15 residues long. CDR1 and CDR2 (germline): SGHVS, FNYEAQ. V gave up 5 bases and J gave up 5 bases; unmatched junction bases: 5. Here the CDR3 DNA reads TGTGCCAGCAGCCGGACTAGCGGGGGCTTGGAGACCCAGTACTTC. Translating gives CASSRTSGGLETQYF.

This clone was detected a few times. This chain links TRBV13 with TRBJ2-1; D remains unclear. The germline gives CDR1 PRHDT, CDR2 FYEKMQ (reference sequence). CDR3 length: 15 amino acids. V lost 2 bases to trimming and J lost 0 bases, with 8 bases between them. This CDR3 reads CASSLLRSSYNEQFF. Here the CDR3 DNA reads TGTGCCAGCAGCTTACTGCGGAGCTCCTACAATGAGCAGTTCTTC.

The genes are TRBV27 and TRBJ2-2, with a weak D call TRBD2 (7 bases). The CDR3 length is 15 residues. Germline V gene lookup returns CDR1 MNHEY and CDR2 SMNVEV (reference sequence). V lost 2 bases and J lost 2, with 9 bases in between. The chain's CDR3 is CASSLGGANTGELFF. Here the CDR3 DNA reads TGTGCCAGCAGTTTAGGGGGGGCCAACACCGGGGAGCTGTTTTTT.